The next 10 T cell receptor beta chains were all read from a single sample in a study of T cell changes during pregnancy in multiple sclerosis. Using immunoSEQ multiplex PCR, the repertoire was profiled, and TCRdb retains in-frame clones only, with some absent. This table holds 85,000 to 120,000 clones, 91% found once. The sequencing here drew on peripheral blood, taken before pregnancy. Receptor source: a female donor with multiple sclerosis, enrolled in a pregnancy study.

The gene calls are TRBV7-8 and TRBJ2-5; TRBD2 matches at 10 bases. Per germline, CDR1 SGHVS and CDR2 FQNEAQ. CDR3 length: 16 amino acids. V trimming: 1 base; J trimming: 4 bases; junction bases outside the gene matches: 6. The CDR3 DNA is TGTGCCAGCAGCTTAGAGAGCGGGGGGGCCGCAGAGACCCAGTACTTC. Encoded protein: CASSLESGGAAETQYF.

This rearrangement joins TRBV7-9 to TRBJ2-3, with TRBD2 identical over 12 bases. The germline V gene encodes CDR1 SEHNR and CDR2 FQNEAQ (reference sequence). Losses at the gene ends were 2 bases for V and 9 bases for J; bases not matched to a gene: 12. The CDR3 runs 17 residues. Here the CDR3 reads CASSLYRGLAGASTQYF. The CDR3, as DNA: TGTGCCAGCAGCTTATATCGGGGACTAGCGGGCGCGTCGACGCAGTATTTT.

The genes are TRBV7-9 and TRBJ2-7; 9 bases fit TRBD2. CDR3 size: 16 residues. Germline-derived CDR1 and CDR2 are SEHNR and FQNEAQ (reference sequence). Trimming removed 2 bases from V and 2 bases from J; junction bases left unmatched: 7. CDR3 sequence: CASSLITLAGTYEQYF. The DNA of the CDR3 is TGTGCCAGCAGCTTAATAACTCTAGCGGGAACCTACGAGCAGTACTTC.

V gene TRBV5-4 combines with J gene TRBJ2-5; the match to TRBD2 covers 12 bases. The germline V gene encodes CDR1 SGHNT and CDR2 YYREEE (reference sequence). The CDR3 is 16 amino acids. V dropped 2 bases and J dropped 5; count of bases not matched to a gene: 7. The CDR3 DNA follows: TGTGCCAGCAGCTTTCCGACTAGCGGGAGTATGGAGACCCAGTACTTC. Protein product: CASSFPTSGSMETQYF.

The chain carries TRBV27 and TRBJ2-5; 8 nucleotides match TRBD2. CDR1 is MNHEY, CDR2 SMNVEV, per germline (reference sequence). CDR3 size: 14 residues. The J segment lost 6 bases and the V segment lost 3 bases, leaving 6 bases of the junction unmatched. Here the CDR3 reads CASSLVAGIQTQYF. The CDR3 nucleotides are TGTGCCAGCAGTTTGGTAGCGGGGATTCAGACCCAGTACTTC.

The sample holds one count of this clone. The chain recombines TRBV14 with TRBJ2-3, with TRBD2 matching 7 bases. The CDR3 is 16 residues long. Trimming at V came to 4 bases and at J to 7 bases, leaving 14 bases not matched to a gene. Germline V gene sequence: CDR1 SGHDN, CDR2 FVKESK. The CDR3 reads CASSLQAGSGPNTQYF. The CDR3, as DNA: TGTGCCAGCAGCCTTCAAGCGGGGTCCGGGCCGAATACGCAGTATTTT.

The CDR3 DNA sequence: TGTGCCAGCAGCCGTACCGGGAGTAATCCCCAGCATTTT. Its translation is CASSRTGSNPQHF. The chain recombines TRBV28 with TRBJ1-5; D gene uncertain. This CDR3 contains 13 residues. The V gene's germline CDR1 is MDHEN and CDR2 SYDVKM. Trimming left V 6 bases short and J 10 bases short, with 16 bases between.

The chain recombines TRBV28 with TRBJ2-5, with D hard to call. Germline V gene data show CDR1 as MDHEN and CDR2 as SYDVKM. The CDR3 length is 11 residues. Trimming removed 6 bases from V and 4 bases from J, with 6 bases in between. CDR3 in amino acids: CASSDRETQYF. The CDR3 DNA reads TGTGCCAGCAGCGATAGAGAGACCCAGTACTTC.

V and J are TRBV11-2 and TRBJ2-2, with D perhaps TRBD1 (5 bases). The germline CDR1 and CDR2 sequences are SGHAT and FQNNGV. V was trimmed by 1 base and J by 2 bases, leaving 14 bases between them. CDR3 length equals 17 residues. CDR3 sequence: CASSLVSWQGNTGELFF. The DNA for the CDR3 is TGTGCCAGCAGCTTAGTATCTTGGCAGGGTAACACCGGGGAGCTGTTTTTT.

This chain joins TRBV7-9 and TRBJ1-1, with no clear D. Trimming removed 1 base at V and 0 bases at J, with 15 bases between. From germline, CDR1 is SEHNR and CDR2 FQNEAQ (reference sequence). There are 17 residues in the CDR3. CDR3 nucleotide sequence: TGTGCCAGCAGCTTAGATGGAGGGATCTACATGAACACTGAAGCTTTCTTT. This encodes CASSLDGGIYMNTEAFF.